This passage covers 5 T cell receptor beta chains from one sample sequenced in a study of CD8+ T cells in alopecia areata. Reverse transcription of extracted RNA yielded cDNA, which provided the sequencing template. TCRdb keeps only in-frame clones here, not all; method: immunoSEQ multiplex PCR. Of 150,000 to 200,000 clones listed, roughly 66% were seen once; the top ten hold 1%. The sample's treatment: oral pan-JAK inhibitor, 5-10 mg twice daily. The sequences come from CD4+ T cells sorted from blood, collected at week 24, from a patient treated with tofacitinib. These receptors all come from a human donor with alopecia areata.

The J gene is TRBJ2-3, the V gene TRBV29-1; 8 bases are a match to TRBD2. This CDR3 spans 13 amino acids. Germline V gives CDR1 SQVTM, CDR2 ANQGSEA. V dropped 5 bases and J dropped 5; count of bases not matched to a gene: 6. The CDR3 region has the DNA TGCAGCGTTACGTCGGGGGGGCAAGATACGCAGTATTTT. This translates into CSVTSGGQDTQYF.

At least ten counts were recorded for this clone. The V gene is TRBV12-5, the J gene TRBJ2-3; 8 bases fit TRBD2. Germline V lookup: CDR1 LGHNT, CDR2 FRNRAP. The CDR3 covers 14 residues. Trimming cost V 6 bases and J 4 bases; bases outside gene matches: 6. CDR3 sequence: CASGTGGWPDTQYF. DNA of the CDR3: TGTGCTAGTGGAACGGGGGGGTGGCCAGATACGCAGTATTTT.

This clone came up a few times. This rearrangement joins TRBV5-1 to TRBJ2-1; TRBD1 or TRBD2 may be the D gene (7 bases each). Germline loops: CDR1 SGHRS, CDR2 YFSETQ. CDR3 length: 17 amino acids. V was pared by 5 bases and J by 6 bases, with 24 bases between. CDR3 loop: CASSSLAGGAVLNEQFF. The CDR3 region has the DNA TGCGCCAGCAGTTCCCTAGCAGGGGGGGCCGTTCTCAATGAGCAGTTCTTC. Full variable domain (rest looked up from reference TRBV5-1 and TRBJ2-1): KAGVTQTPRYLIKTRGQQVTLSCSPISGHRSVSWYQQTPGQGLQFLFEYFSETQRNKGNFPGRFSGRQFSNSRSEMNVSTLELGDSALYLCASSSLAGGAVLNEQFFGPGTRLTVL.

The chain uses TRBV4-1 and TRBJ1-1, with D hard to call. V dropped 3 bases and J dropped 4 bases, with 15 bases sitting between them. Germline V gene data show CDR1 as MGHRA and CDR2 as YSYEKL. The length of the CDR3 is 15 residues. CDR3 sequence (DNA): TGCGCCAGCAGCCAGGCCATGAGTCGGCTCACTGAAGCTTTCTTT. Amino acid sequence: CASSQAMSRLTEAFF.

The gene calls are TRBV19 and TRBJ1-1; a weak D match, TRBD1 (6 bases). The germline V gene has CDR1 LNHDA and CDR2 SQIVND (reference sequence). CDR3 length: 12 residues. The V and J ends lost 11 bases and 5 bases respectively, with 15 bases between them. DNA of the CDR3: TGTGCCGGTTTGAGGGGGAAAACTGAAGCTTTCTTT. Translation gives CAGLRGKTEAFF.